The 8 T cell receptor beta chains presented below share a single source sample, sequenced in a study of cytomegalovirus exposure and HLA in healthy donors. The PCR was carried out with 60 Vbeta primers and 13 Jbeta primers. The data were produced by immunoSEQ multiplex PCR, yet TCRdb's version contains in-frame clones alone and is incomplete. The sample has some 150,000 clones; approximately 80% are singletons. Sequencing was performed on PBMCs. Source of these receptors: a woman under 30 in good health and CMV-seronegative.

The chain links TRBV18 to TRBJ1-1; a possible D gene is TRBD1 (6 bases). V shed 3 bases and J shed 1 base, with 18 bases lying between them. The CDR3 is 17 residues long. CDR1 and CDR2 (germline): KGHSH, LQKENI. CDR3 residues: CASSPLRWGGPNTEAFF. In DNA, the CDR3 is TGTGCCAGCTCACCCCTCAGGTGGGGGGGCCCGAACACTGAAGCTTTCTTT. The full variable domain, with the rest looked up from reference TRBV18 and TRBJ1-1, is NAGVMQNPRHLVRRRGQEARLRCSPMKGHSHVYWYRQLPEEGLKFMVYLQKENIIDESGMPKERFSAEFPKEGPSILRIQQVVRGDSAAYFCASSPLRWGGPNTEAFFGQGTRLTVV.

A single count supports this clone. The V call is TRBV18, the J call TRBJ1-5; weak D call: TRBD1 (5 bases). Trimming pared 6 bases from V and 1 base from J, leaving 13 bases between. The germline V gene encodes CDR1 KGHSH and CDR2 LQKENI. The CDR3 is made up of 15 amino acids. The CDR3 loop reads CASSRGTASNQPQHF. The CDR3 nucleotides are TGTGCCAGCTCTCGCGGGACGGCCAGCAATCAGCCCCAGCATTTT.

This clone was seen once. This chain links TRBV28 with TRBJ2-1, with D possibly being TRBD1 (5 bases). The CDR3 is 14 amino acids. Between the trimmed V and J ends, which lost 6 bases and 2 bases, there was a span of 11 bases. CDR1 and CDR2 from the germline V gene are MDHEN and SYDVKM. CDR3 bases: TGTGCCAGCAGCCGGACACGGGCCTACAATGAGCAGTTCTTC. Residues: CASSRTRAYNEQFF.

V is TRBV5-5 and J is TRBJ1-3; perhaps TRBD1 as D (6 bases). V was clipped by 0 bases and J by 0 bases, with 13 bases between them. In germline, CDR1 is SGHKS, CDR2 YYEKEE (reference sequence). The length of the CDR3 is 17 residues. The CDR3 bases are TGTGCCAGCAGCTTGGCCGGCAGGGGAAGCTCTGGAAACACCATATATTTT. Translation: CASSLAGRGSSGNTIYF.

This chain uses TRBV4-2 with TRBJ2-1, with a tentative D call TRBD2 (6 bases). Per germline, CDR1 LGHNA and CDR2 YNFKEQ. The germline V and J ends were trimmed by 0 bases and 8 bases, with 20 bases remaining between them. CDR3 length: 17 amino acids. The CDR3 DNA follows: TGTGCCAGCAGCCAAGAGGGAGGCGGAGGGGTCGTCGATGAGCAGTTCTTC. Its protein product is CASSQEGGGGVVDEQFF.

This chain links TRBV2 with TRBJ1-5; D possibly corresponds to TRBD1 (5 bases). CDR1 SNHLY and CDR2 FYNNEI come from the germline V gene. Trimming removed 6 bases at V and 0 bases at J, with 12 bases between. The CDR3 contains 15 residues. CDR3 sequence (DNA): TGTGCCAGCAGGGACGGGGGGTTTAGCAATCAGCCCCAGCATTTT. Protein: CASRDGGFSNQPQHF.

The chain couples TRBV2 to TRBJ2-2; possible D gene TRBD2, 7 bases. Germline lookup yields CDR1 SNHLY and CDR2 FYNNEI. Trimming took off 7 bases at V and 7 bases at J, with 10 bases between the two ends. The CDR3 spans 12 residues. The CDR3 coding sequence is TGTGCCAGCATGGGGGGGCGCGGGGAGCTGTTTTTT. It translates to CASMGGRGELFF.

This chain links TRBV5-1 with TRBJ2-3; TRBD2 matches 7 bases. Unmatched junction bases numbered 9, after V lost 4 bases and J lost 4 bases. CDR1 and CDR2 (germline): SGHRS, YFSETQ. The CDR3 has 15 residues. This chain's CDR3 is CASSPTGGGADTQYF. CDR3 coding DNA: TGCGCCAGCAGCCCAACGGGTGGGGGGGCAGATACGCAGTATTTT.